These T cell receptor beta chains were read from a single sample in a study of blood T cell repertoires in COVID-19. Assay used: immunoSEQ multiplex PCR; TCRdb lists only in-frame clones, some missing. In the table there are 200,000 to 300,000 clones, 70% to 90% of which are singletons. What was sequenced was peripheral blood. These TCRs come from a woman in her 30s with acute or convalescent COVID-19. The CDR3 runs from the conserved cysteine through the conserved F or W. D genes are given only for firm matches. Some rows mark clone size as missing; the rest say once, few, many or name a class of expanded clone.

CDR3 DNA | CDR3 protein | J gene | clone size | D gene | V gene
TGTGCCAGCAGGGGGACAGACTCCTCCGAGCAGTACTTC | CASRGTDSSEQYF | TRBJ2-7 | . | TRBD1 | TRBV11-1
TGTGCCAGTAGTCGACCGGGGTTCGGGCATTCACCCCTCCACTTT | CASSRPGFGHSPLHF | TRBJ1-6 | . | . | TRBV19
TGTGCCAGTAGTATAGACAGGGGTTACGAGCAGTACTTC | CASSIDRGYEQYF | TRBJ2-7 | . | . | TRBV19
TGTGCCAGCAGCCAAGCGTACCCGGACAGGGTAAAGACCCAGTACTTC | CASSQAYPDRVKTQYF | TRBJ2-5 | . | TRBD1 | TRBV14
TGTGCCAGCAGCCACCATAGGGGGGGCTCCGGGTCACCCCTCCACTTT | CASSHHRGGSGSPLHF | TRBJ1-6 | . | . | TRBV3-1/TRBV3-2
TGCAGTTTGGAGGGGCAGCCCCAGCATTTT | CSLEGQPQHF | TRBJ1-5 | . | . | TRBV29-1
TGTGCCAGTAGCCGAGGGGACAGGGAAATTGAAAAACTGTTTTTT | CASSRGDREIEKLFF | TRBJ1-4 | . | TRBD1 | TRBV19
TGTGCCAGCAGTGCGTATCCCGGGAGTAGGTTCATCTACGAGCAGTACTTC | CASSAYPGSRFIYEQYF | TRBJ2-7 | . | . | TRBV27
TGTGCCAGCAGACGCGGGGGAGACACCGGGGAGCTGTTTTTT | CASRRGGDTGELFF | TRBJ2-2 | few | TRBD2 | TRBV19
TGTGCCAGCAGTTTGCAAGGGGCCAACTACAATGAGCAGTTCTTC | CASSLQGANYNEQFF | TRBJ2-1 | . | . | TRBV27
TGTGCCAGCAGCTTCGGTAACACTGAAGCTTTCTTT | CASSFGNTEAFF | TRBJ1-1 | . | . | TRBV3-1/TRBV3-2
TGTGCCAGTAGTATGGCCAGACTAGCCAGCTCCTACAATGAGCAGTTCTTC | CASSMARLASSYNEQFF | TRBJ2-1 | . | TRBD2 | TRBV19
TGTGCCAGCAGCTTCGGCGGGAGCAACACCTACGAGCAGTACTTC | CASSFGGSNTYEQYF | TRBJ2-7 | . | TRBD2 | TRBV7-2
TGTGCCAGTAGTATTGGAGCTTACAATGAGCAGTTCTTC | CASSIGAYNEQFF | TRBJ2-1 | . | . | TRBV19
TGTGCCAGCGGGGGGCCCGGGACTACCCATCGAACGAACACCGGGGAGCTGTTTTTT | CASGGPGTTHRTNTGELFF | TRBJ2-2 | . | . | TRBV2
TGTGCCAGCAGTCTCGGACTGCCTGAAGCTTTCTTT | CASSLGLPEAFF | TRBJ1-1 | . | . | TRBV2
TGTGCCATCAGTGATTCCCGGACAGGAGCGAACACTGAAGCTTTCTTT | CAISDSRTGANTEAFF | TRBJ1-1 | once | TRBD1 | TRBV10-3
TGCAGCGGGACAGGGACAGATACGCAGTATTTT | CSGTGTDTQYF | TRBJ2-3 | . | TRBD1 | TRBV29-1
TGTGCCACCAGCTGGGGGGGTAAAAACACCGGGGAGCTGTTTTTT | CATSWGGKNTGELFF | TRBJ2-2 | . | TRBD2 | TRBV15
TGTGCCAGCAGCCTCGACAGGGGAAGAGGAGGCTACACCTTC | CASSLDRGRGGYTF | TRBJ1-2 | . | TRBD1 | TRBV6-6
TGTGCCAGTAGTATTCAGGAGGTAGCGGGCCCTAGAACCGGGGAGCTGTTTTTT | CASSIQEVAGPRTGELFF | TRBJ2-2 | once | TRBD2 | TRBV19
TGTGCCAGCAGTTCAGGGTTTTGGAACACTGAAGCTTTCTTT | CASSSGFWNTEAFF | TRBJ1-1 | once | . | TRBV27
TGTGCCAGCAGCCTCGACAGGGCTGGAAACACCATATATTTT | CASSLDRAGNTIYF | TRBJ1-3 | . | TRBD1 | TRBV5-8
TGTGCCAGCAGTGAATACCGGGGGTACCAAGAGACCCAGTACTTC | CASSEYRGYQETQYF | TRBJ2-5 | . | . | TRBV25-1
TGCGCCAGCAGCTCACCAAGTTCCGGGGTTCTTGCAGATACGCAGTATTTT | CASSSPSSGVLADTQYF | TRBJ2-3 | few | . | TRBV4-3
TGTGCCAGCAGCGTATTCGCGAACACCGGGGAGCTGTTTTTT | CASSVFANTGELFF | TRBJ2-2 | . | . | TRBV9